The 16 T cell receptor beta chains below were found in one sample sequenced in a study of OX40 agonist ivuxolimab in advanced cancers. To prepare the library, the immunoSEQ multiplex PCR assay was applied. TCRdb took over this immuneACCESS table, retaining in-frame rearrangements with V and J assigned. Such tables are incomplete; in checked studies, under half of the missing clones stem from an unresolved V gene, and the remainder is unexplained. The sample yields about 59,000 clones; about 80% were counted once. Of the sample, less than 0.9% is held by the ten largest clones. The sample consisted of CD4+ or CD8+ T cells sorted from blood, taken in a trial of the OX40 agonist ivuxolimab. These receptors were obtained from an adult with an advanced solid tumor such as melanoma, head and neck, liver or kidney cancer.

The count of this clone is one. This chain connects TRBV10-3 to TRBJ2-2; 9 bases line up with TRBD1. The CDR3 extends over 15 amino acids. The germline CDR1 and CDR2 sequences are ENHRY and SYGVKD. V shed 5 bases, J shed 5 bases, and the junction held 6 bases outside the gene matches. The CDR3 loop reads CAISPGQGRTGELFF. The CDR3 nucleotides read TGTGCCATCAGTCCGGGACAGGGAAGAACCGGGGAGCTGTTTTTT.

The chain combines TRBV5-4 with TRBJ2-3; 7 bases align to TRBD1. V lost 0 bases, J lost 0 bases, and 7 bases stayed unmatched. Germline values: CDR1 SGHNT, CDR2 YYREEE (reference sequence). This CDR3 has 17 residues. The CDR3 loop reads CASSLGPGQISTDTQYF. The CDR3 DNA sequence: TGTGCCAGCAGCTTGGGGCCGGGACAGATCAGCACAGATACGCAGTATTTT.

This chain joins TRBV6-5 and TRBJ2-1; maybe TRBD2 (5 bases). Between the trimmed V and J ends, which lost 6 bases and 5 bases, there was a span of 17 bases. The CDR3 length is 15 residues. Germline V lookup: CDR1 MNHEY, CDR2 SVGAGI. The CDR3 nucleotides read TGTGCCAGCAGCACCTCCGGTAGAGGGAACAATGAGCAGTTCTTC. Translated, it gives CASSTSGRGNNEQFF.

This clone appeared a single time. The chain uses TRBV5-6 and TRBJ2-1, with D perhaps TRBD1 (6 bases). Germline values: CDR1 SGHDT, CDR2 YYEEEE. The CDR3 sequence is 14 residues long. V was cut by 4 bases and J by 7 bases, with 15 bases left in between. The CDR3 bases are TGTGCCAGCAGCGAAGGGACAATACTAAATGAGCAGTTCTTC. As protein: CASSEGTILNEQFF.

This clone appeared a few times. The rearrangement links TRBV7-9 to TRBJ1-2; 7 nucleotides line up with TRBD1. Germline V gene lookup returns CDR1 SEHNR and CDR2 FQNEAQ (reference sequence). CDR3 length: 12 amino acids. The junction had 7 bases not matched to a gene; V was cut back by 2 bases and J by 13 bases. The CDR3 loop is CASSLSTGAGTF. The CDR3 nucleotides read TGTGCCAGCAGCTTATCAACAGGGGCGGGCACCTTC. The entire variable domain, with the rest obtained from reference TRBV7-9 and TRBJ1-2, is as follows: DTGVSQNPRHKITKRGQNVTFRCDPISEHNRLYWYRQTLGQGPEFLTYFQNEAQLEKSRLLSDRFSAERPKGSFSTLEIQRTEQGDSAMYLCASSLSTGAGTFGSGTRLTVV.

For the CDR3, the DNA is TGTGCCACCAGCAGAGATCTTGCATCAGATACGCAGTATTTT. Its protein product is CATSRDLASDTQYF. The V and J genes are TRBV15 and TRBJ2-3; D not resolved. Germline V gene data show CDR1 as LNHNV and CDR2 as YYDKDF (reference sequence). This CDR3 has 14 amino acids. Trimming took 0 bases from V and 4 from J, leaving 8 bases between them.

The genes are TRBV5-1 and TRBJ1-4; D not certain. Germline-derived CDR1 and CDR2 are SGHRS and YFSETQ. The length of the CDR3 is 14 residues. V gave up 0 bases and J gave up 1 base, with 4 bases separating them. This CDR3 is CASSLAGTNEKLFF. CDR3 nucleotide sequence: TGCGCCAGCAGCTTGGCGGGAACTAATGAAAAACTGTTTTTT.

The chain has TRBV7-8 and TRBJ2-7; D is unresolved. This CDR3 is built from 13 residues. CDR1 is SGHVS, CDR2 FQNEAQ, per germline. V was pared by 5 bases and J by 5 bases, with 13 bases between. CDR3 bases: TGTGCCAGCAGCCCCCCCCGAAGCGACGAGCAGTACTTC. It codes for CASSPPRSDEQYF.

This clone was detected only once. The V and J genes are TRBV23-1 and TRBJ1-1; D is uncertain. TRBV23-1 has ORF status, its function being uncertain. The ends were cut back, 0 bases at V and 2 bases at J, with 7 bases in the middle. This CDR3 is 14 amino acids long. CDR3 amino acids: CASSQSEQNTEAFF. The CDR3 nucleotides read TGCGCCAGCAGTCAATCGGAACAAAACACTGAAGCTTTCTTT.

The rearrangement links TRBV10-1 to TRBJ2-3, with no clear D. The germline V gene encodes CDR1 WNHNN and CDR2 SYGVQD (reference sequence). CDR3 length: 14 residues. Trimming stripped 0 bases from V and 4 bases from J, with 8 bases between. CDR3 amino acids: CASSESGGSDTQYF. The CDR3 bases are TGCGCCAGCAGTGAGTCGGGCGGATCAGATACGCAGTATTTT.

The chain carries TRBV18 and TRBJ1-4; D is perhaps TRBD1 (5 bases). CDR1 and CDR2 from the germline V gene are KGHSH and LQKENI. This CDR3 region has 15 residues. V was cut by 4 bases and J by 2 bases, with 11 bases left in between. The CDR3 nucleotides are TGTGCCAGCTCACGAGCGGGGCCTACTAATGAAAAACTGTTTTTT. This codes for CASSRAGPTNEKLFF.

The gene calls are TRBV9 and TRBJ2-2, with D possibly being TRBD1 (6 bases). Trimming stripped 4 bases from V and 5 bases from J, with 15 bases between. Germline CDR1 and CDR2: SGDLS and YYNGEE. The length of the CDR3 is 15 residues. The CDR3 region is CASSQTGWRTGELFF. The CDR3 nucleotides read TGTGCCAGCAGCCAAACAGGGTGGAGGACCGGGGAGCTGTTTTTT.

The chain is built from TRBV6-5 and TRBJ1-1; D gene uncertain. The CDR3 has 13 amino acids. Germline CDR1 is MNHEY and CDR2 is SVGAGI. V was clipped by 6 bases and J by 1 base, with 9 bases between them. DNA for the CDR3: TGTGCCAGCAGGTCCCGGGGGAACACTGAAGCTTTCTTT. Translated: CASRSRGNTEAFF.

This clone was counted a few times. This chain links TRBV5-1 with TRBJ2-5; TRBD1 is a possible D gene (5 bases). Trimming shortened V by 3 bases and J by 4 bases, and 13 bases separated the two germline ends. Germline assignment: CDR1 SGHRS and CDR2 YFSETQ. The CDR3 length is 14 residues. CDR3 sequence (DNA): TGCGCCAGCAGCTCCCCGGATCAGGGAGAGACCCAGTACTTC. Its translation is CASSSPDQGETQYF.

This chain uses TRBV27 with TRBJ2-3; the match to TRBD2 covers 8 bases. Looked up from germline, CDR1 is MNHEY and CDR2 is SMNVEV (reference sequence). V lost 6 bases, J lost 0 bases, and 5 bases stayed unmatched. This CDR3 contains 15 residues. The CDR3 DNA reads as TGTGCCAGCAGCCCAATAGCGGGAAGCACAGATACGCAGTATTTT. As protein: CASSPIAGSTDTQYF.

V is TRBV7-6 and J is TRBJ2-7; D perhaps matches TRBD2 (6 bases). Germline V gives CDR1 SGHVS, CDR2 FNYEAQ. V lost 5 bases and J lost 0, with 23 bases in between. There are 18 residues in the CDR3. The CDR3 region is CASSHSPLRDSFSYEQYF. The CDR3 DNA reads as TGTGCCAGCAGCCATAGCCCTCTCCGGGACTCGTTCTCCTACGAGCAGTACTTC.